At least ten counts were recorded for the clone carrying this TCR beta chain. The antigen is not known. The germline V gene encodes CDR1 SGHRS and CDR2 YFSETQ. CDR3 length: 14 amino acids. V was trimmed by 2 bases and J by 4 bases, leaving 12 bases between them. The record originates from a study of T-cell reconstitution after alpha-beta-depleted transplantation in children. Study-level findings and limits: One year post-transplant, T-cell counts and diversity were largely derived from T cells produced anew. TCRbeta diversity was high at day 60 in some patients (a result of surviving recipient T cells and thymic progenitors).

The library targeted TCRbeta and was prepared with unique molecular identifiers. TCRdb processed the PCR reads anew with MiXCR; each CDR3 protein has one entry. Counted here are 480,000 or so distinct CDR3 sequences, under 12% occurring once; the ten biggest clones make up around 2%. The chain has TRBV5-1 and TRBJ1-2; D is ambiguous. The TCR originated in a child aged 2-9 years with inherited bone marrow failure, due to receive a stem cell transplant. The material was PBMCs, obtained before TCRalphabeta/CD19-depleted stem cell transplant. The CDR3 DNA follows: TGCGCCAGCAGCTTATCAGGTTCGGGCTATGGCTACACCTTC. Translating it yields CASSLSGSGYGYTF.